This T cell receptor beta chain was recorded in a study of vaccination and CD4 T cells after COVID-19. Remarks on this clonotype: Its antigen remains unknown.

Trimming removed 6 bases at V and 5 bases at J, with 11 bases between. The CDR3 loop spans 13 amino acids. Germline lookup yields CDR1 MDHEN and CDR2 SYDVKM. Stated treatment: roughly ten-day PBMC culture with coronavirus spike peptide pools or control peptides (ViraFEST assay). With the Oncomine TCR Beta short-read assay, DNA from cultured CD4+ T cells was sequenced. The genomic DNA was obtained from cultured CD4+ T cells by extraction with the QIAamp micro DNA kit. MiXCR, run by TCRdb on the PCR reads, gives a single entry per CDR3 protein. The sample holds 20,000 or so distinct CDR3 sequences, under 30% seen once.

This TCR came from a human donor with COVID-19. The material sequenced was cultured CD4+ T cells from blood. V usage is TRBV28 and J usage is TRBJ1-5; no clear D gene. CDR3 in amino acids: CASSRYSDQPQHF. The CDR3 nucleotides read TGTGCCAGCAGCCGTTACAGTGATCAGCCCCAGCATTTT. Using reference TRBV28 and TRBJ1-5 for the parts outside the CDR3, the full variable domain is DVKVTQSSRYLVKRTGEKVFLECVQDMDHENMFWYRQDPGLGLRLIYFSYDVKMKEKGDIPEGYSVSREKKERFSLILESASTNQTSMYLCASSRYSDQPQHFGDGTRLSIL.